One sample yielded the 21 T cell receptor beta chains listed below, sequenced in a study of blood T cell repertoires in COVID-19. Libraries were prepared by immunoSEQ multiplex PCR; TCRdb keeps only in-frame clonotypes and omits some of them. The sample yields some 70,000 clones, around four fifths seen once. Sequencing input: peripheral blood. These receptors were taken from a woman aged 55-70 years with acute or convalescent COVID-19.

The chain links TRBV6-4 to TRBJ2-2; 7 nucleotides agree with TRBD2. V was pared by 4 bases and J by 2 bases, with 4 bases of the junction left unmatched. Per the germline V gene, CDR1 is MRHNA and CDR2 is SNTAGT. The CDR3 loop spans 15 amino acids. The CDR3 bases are TGTGCCAGCAGTGCCTCTAGCGGCAACACCGGGGAGCTGTTTTTT. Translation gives CASSASSGNTGELFF.

CDR3 residues: CASSWRFSGDTEAFF. Here the CDR3 DNA reads TGTGCCAGCAGTTGGAGGTTTTCCGGGGACACTGAAGCTTTCTTT. The V call is TRBV6-5, the J call TRBJ1-1, with D uncertain. Germline V gene lookup returns CDR1 MNHEY and CDR2 SVGAGI. The V end lost 4 bases, the J end lost 3 bases, and 15 bases lay between the germline ends. The CDR3 is 15 residues long.

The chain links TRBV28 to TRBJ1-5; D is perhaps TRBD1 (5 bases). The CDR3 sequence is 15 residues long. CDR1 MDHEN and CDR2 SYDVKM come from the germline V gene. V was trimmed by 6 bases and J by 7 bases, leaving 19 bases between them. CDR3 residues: CASRGWGGQRQPQHF. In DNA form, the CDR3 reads TGTGCCAGCAGGGGGTGGGGGGGTCAGCGGCAGCCCCAGCATTTT.

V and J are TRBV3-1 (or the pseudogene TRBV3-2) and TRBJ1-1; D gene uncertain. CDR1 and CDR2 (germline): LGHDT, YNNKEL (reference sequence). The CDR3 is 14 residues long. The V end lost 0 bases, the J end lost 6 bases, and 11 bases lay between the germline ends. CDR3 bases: TGTGCCAGCAGCCAAGAAGGAGGGTGGGCTGAAGCTTTCTTT. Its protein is CASSQEGGWAEAFF.

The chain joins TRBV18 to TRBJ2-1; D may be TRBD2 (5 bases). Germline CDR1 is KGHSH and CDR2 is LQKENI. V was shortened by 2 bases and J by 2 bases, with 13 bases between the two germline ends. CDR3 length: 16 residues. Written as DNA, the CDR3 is TGTGCCAGCTCACCAGGAGGAAGCTGGGCCTACAATGAGCAGTTCTTC. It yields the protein CASSPGGSWAYNEQFF. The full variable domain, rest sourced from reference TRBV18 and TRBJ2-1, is NAGVMQNPRHLVRRRGQEARLRCSPMKGHSHVYWYRQLPEEGLKFMVYLQKENIIDESGMPKERFSAEFPKEGPSILRIQQVVRGDSAAYFCASSPGGSWAYNEQFFGPGTRLTVL.

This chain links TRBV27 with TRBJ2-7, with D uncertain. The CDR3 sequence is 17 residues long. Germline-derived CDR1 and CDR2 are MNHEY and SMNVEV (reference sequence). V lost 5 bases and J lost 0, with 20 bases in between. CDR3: CASSPQIYKPASYEQYF. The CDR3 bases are TGTGCCAGCAGTCCGCAAATTTATAAGCCCGCCTCCTACGAGCAGTACTTC.

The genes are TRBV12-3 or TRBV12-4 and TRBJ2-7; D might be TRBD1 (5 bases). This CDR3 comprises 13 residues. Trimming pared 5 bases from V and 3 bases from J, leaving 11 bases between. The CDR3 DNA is TGTGCCAGCAGTCCGGACACTCTCTACGAGCAGTACTTC. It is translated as CASSPDTLYEQYF.

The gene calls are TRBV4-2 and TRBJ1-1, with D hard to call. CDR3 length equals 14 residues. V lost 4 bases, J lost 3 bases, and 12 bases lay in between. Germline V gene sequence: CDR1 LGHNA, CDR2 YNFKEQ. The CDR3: CASSPGVRDTEAFF. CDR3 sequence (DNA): TGTGCCAGCAGCCCGGGCGTGAGGGACACTGAAGCTTTCTTT.

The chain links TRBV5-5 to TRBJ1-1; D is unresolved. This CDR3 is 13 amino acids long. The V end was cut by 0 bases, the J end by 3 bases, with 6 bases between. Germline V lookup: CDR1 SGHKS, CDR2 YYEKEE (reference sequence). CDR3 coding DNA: TGTGCCAGCAGCTTGGAAGCGGACACTGAAGCTTTCTTT. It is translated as CASSLEADTEAFF.

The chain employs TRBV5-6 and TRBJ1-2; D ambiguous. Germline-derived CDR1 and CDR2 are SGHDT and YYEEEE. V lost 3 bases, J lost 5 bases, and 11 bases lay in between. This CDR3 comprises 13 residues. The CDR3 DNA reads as TGTGCCAGCAGCTCCCCCTGGAGATATGGCTACACCTTC. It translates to CASSSPWRYGYTF.

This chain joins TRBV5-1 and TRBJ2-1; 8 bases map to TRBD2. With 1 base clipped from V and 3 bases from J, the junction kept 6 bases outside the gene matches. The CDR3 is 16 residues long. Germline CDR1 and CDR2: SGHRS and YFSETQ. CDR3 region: CASSLLGLGFYNEQFF. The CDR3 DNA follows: TGCGCCAGCAGCTTGTTGGGACTAGGGTTCTACAATGAGCAGTTCTTC.

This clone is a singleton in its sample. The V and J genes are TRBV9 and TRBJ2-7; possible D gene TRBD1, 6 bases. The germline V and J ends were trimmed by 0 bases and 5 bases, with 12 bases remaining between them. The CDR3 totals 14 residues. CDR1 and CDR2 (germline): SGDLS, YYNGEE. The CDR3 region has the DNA TGTGCCAGCAGCGTAGCTACAGGGCTCGACGAGCAGTACTTC. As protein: CASSVATGLDEQYF.

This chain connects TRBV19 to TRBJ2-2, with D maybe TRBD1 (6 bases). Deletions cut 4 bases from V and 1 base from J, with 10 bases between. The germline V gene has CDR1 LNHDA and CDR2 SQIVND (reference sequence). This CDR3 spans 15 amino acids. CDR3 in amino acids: CASSTGTLNTGELFF. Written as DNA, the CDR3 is TGTGCCAGTAGTACCGGGACACTGAACACCGGGGAGCTGTTTTTT.

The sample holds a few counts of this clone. CDR3 protein: CATSDHAGGEQFF. In DNA form, the CDR3 reads TGTGCCACCAGTGATCATGCAGGTGGGGAGCAGTTCTTC. The chain is built from TRBV24-1 and TRBJ2-1; D not resolved. Trimming left V 3 bases short and J 10 bases short, with 12 bases between. CDR3 length: 13 amino acids. In germline, CDR1 is KGHDR, CDR2 SFDVKD.

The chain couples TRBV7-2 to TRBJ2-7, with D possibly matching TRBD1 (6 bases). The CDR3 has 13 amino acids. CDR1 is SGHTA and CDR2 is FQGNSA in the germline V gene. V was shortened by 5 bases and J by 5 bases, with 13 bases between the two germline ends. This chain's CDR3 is CASSSSRGNEQYF. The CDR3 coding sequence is TGTGCCAGCAGCAGCAGTAGGGGGAACGAGCAGTACTTC.

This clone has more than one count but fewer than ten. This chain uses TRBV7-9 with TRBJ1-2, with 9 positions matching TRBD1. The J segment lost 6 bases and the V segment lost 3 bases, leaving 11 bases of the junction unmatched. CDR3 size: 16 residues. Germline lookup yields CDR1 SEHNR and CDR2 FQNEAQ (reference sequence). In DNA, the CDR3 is TGTGCCAGCAGCTTGGGGACAGGGAGGGATGGAAATGGCTACACCTTC. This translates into CASSLGTGRDGNGYTF.

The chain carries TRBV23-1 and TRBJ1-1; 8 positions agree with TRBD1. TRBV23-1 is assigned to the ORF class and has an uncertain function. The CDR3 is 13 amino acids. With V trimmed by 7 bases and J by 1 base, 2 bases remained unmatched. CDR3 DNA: TGCGCCAGCACAGACAGGGGGAACACTGAAGCTTTCTTT. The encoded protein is CASTDRGNTEAFF.

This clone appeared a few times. The CDR3 DNA reads as TGCAGCGTCGGACAGGCCCGAGGGGCTTTCTTT. It translates to CSVGQARGAFF. This rearrangement joins TRBV29-1 to TRBJ1-1; 7 positions match TRBD1. The CDR3 totals 11 residues. The V gene end was trimmed by 6 bases and the J gene end by 11 bases; junction bases not matched to a gene: 9. CDR1 and CDR2 from the germline V gene are SQVTM and ANQGSEA.

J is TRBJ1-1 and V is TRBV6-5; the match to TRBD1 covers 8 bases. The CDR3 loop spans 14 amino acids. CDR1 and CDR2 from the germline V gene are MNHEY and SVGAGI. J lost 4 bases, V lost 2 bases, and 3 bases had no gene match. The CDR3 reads CASSYDRGITEAFF. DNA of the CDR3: TGTGCCAGCAGTTACGACAGGGGAATCACTGAAGCTTTCTTT.

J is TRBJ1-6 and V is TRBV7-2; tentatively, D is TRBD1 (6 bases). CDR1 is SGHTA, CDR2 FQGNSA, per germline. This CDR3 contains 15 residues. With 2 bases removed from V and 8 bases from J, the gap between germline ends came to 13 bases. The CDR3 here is CASSLYQGRDSPLHF. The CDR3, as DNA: TGTGCCAGCAGCTTATACCAGGGGCGCGATTCACCCCTCCACTTT. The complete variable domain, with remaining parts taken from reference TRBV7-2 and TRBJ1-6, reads GAGVSQSPSNKVTEKGKDVELRCDPISGHTALYWYRQSLGQGLEFLIYFQGNSAPDKSGLPSDRFSAERTGGSVSTLTIQRTQQEDSAVYLCASSLYQGRDSPLHFGNGTRLTVT.

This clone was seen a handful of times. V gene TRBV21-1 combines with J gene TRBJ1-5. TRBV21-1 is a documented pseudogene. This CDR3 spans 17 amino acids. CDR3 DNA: TGTGCCAGCAGCAAAGCGCGGGTTAATAATAGCAATCAGCCCCAGCATTTT. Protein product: CASSKARVNNSNQPQHF.